The next 27 T cell receptor beta chains were all read from a single sample in a study of tumor-infiltrating lymphocytes in localized non-small cell lung cancer. The repertoire was sequenced with immunoSEQ multiplex PCR; TCRdb's copy has only in-frame clones and lacks some. The table lists about 3,800 clones, 66% of them singletons, with approximately 15% in the top ten. Sequenced sample: uninvolved lung tissue not adjacent to the tumor. The receptor set was obtained from a human donor with non-small cell lung cancer.

A remark on this clone: The junction shows a germline mismatch at one end, possibly a read error. The chain joins TRBV9 to TRBJ2-1; 11 bases match TRBD2. Germline V gene data show CDR1 as SGDLS and CDR2 as YYNGEE. This CDR3 comprises 16 residues. This CDR3 is CASSVEQASGRHEQLF. The CDR3, as DNA: TGTGCCAGCAGCGTAGAACAGGCTAGCGGGAGGCATGAGCAGCTCTTC. Drawing the rest from reference TRBV9 and TRBJ2-1, the complete variable domain is DSGVTQTPKHLITATGQRVTLRCSPRSGDLSVYWYQQSLDQGLQFLIQYYNGEERAKGNILERFSAQQFPDLHSELNLSSLELGDSALYFCASSVEQASGRHEQLFGPGTRLTVL.

CDR3 region: CASSLATGVETQYF. The DNA of the CDR3 is TGCGCCAGCAGCTTGGCTACAGGGGTGGAGACCCAGTACTTC. This chain links TRBV5-1 with TRBJ2-5, with 7 positions matching TRBD1. Germline V gene data show CDR1 as SGHRS and CDR2 as YFSETQ. The V gene end was trimmed by 0 bases and the J gene end by 5 bases; junction bases not matched to a gene: 4. The CDR3 extends over 14 amino acids.

The chain uses TRBV28 and TRBJ1-3; TRBD1 matches at 8 bases. This CDR3 is 16 amino acids long. Germline lookup yields CDR1 MDHEN and CDR2 SYDVKM. V was pared by 7 bases and J by 0 bases, with 8 bases of the junction left unmatched. CDR3 region: CASTFSQGVSGNTIYF. CDR3 sequence (DNA): TGTGCCAGCACCTTCTCACAGGGGGTCTCTGGAAACACCATATATTTT.

The chain joins TRBV2 to TRBJ2-2; TRBD1 matches 9 bases. The CDR3 spans 15 residues. V lost 7 bases and J lost 5; bases outside the gene matches: 8. In germline, CDR1 is SNHLY, CDR2 FYNNEI. The CDR3 loop is CASIPGQGGTGELFF. In DNA form, the CDR3 reads TGTGCCAGCATTCCGGGACAGGGAGGGACCGGGGAGCTGTTTTTT.

This rearrangement joins TRBV9 to TRBJ2-3, with D possibly being TRBD2 (7 bases). V was clipped by 4 bases and J by 1 base, with 10 bases between them. This CDR3 contains 14 residues. Germline values: CDR1 SGDLS, CDR2 YYNGEE. The CDR3 bases are TGTGCCAGCAGCCAAGGGGGGGGCACAGATACGCAGTATTTT. As protein: CASSQGGGTDTQYF. The full variable domain, completed using reference TRBV9 and TRBJ2-3, is DSGVTQTPKHLITATGQRVTLRCSPRSGDLSVYWYQQSLDQGLQFLIQYYNGEERAKGNILERFSAQQFPDLHSELNLSSLELGDSALYFCASSQGGGTDTQYFGPGTRLTVL.

The chain joins TRBV7-2 to TRBJ2-5, with TRBD2 matching 9 bases. The CDR3 extends over 16 amino acids. V was clipped by 4 bases and J by 5 bases; unmatched bases: 11. Germline-derived CDR1 and CDR2 are SGHTA and FQGNSA. The CDR3 here is CASSSGLAGRRETQYF. In nucleotides, the CDR3 is TGTGCCAGCAGCTCGGGACTAGCCGGCAGGCGGGAGACCCAGTACTTC.

The chain links TRBV5-1 to TRBJ1-1; D is uncertain. V dropped 0 bases and J dropped 0 bases, with 6 bases sitting between them. CDR1 SGHRS and CDR2 YFSETQ come from the germline V gene. The CDR3 is 14 residues long. The CDR3 coding sequence is TGCGCCAGCAGCTTGGATTGGGTGAACACTGAAGCTTTCTTT. Translating gives CASSLDWVNTEAFF.

In regard to this clone: At one end the junction does not follow the germline gene, possibly because of a read error. V and J are TRBV28 and TRBJ2-7; D not certain. The CDR3 consists of 11 residues. Germline-derived CDR1 and CDR2 are MDHEN and SYDVKM. The CDR3 DNA follows: TGTGCCAGCAGCTCATCTTCCGGGTGGGACTTC. It translates to CASSSSSGWDF.

This clone was seen only once. This chain joins TRBV7-2 and TRBJ1-3; a weak D match, TRBD1 (6 bases). This CDR3 has 15 amino acids. V lost 4 bases and J lost 0, with 10 bases in between. Germline CDR1 reads SGHTA; CDR2 reads FQGNSA. The CDR3 bases are TGTGCCAGCAGCTCCACGACAGGCTCTGGAAACACCATATATTTT. The encoded protein is CASSSTTGSGNTIYF.

This chain joins TRBV7-9 and TRBJ2-6; D perhaps matches TRBD1 (5 bases). The V end was cut by 5 bases, the J end by 1 base, with 12 bases between. The CDR3 is 16 amino acids. Germline loops: CDR1 SEHNR, CDR2 FQNEAQ (reference sequence). The CDR3 here is CASSHSDSSGANVLTF. The CDR3 DNA follows: TGTGCCAGCAGCCACTCAGACAGTTCTGGGGCCAACGTCCTGACTTTC.

Regarding this clone: This sample also contains other DNA sequences that code for the same CDR3. V usage is TRBV2 and J usage is TRBJ1-5; possible D gene TRBD1, 5 bases. The V gene lost 3 bases and the J gene lost 4 bases, with 10 bases spanning the gap. The germline V gene encodes CDR1 SNHLY and CDR2 FYNNEI. This CDR3 region has 14 residues. The CDR3 DNA reads TGTGCCAGCAGTGATCGACAGTTGAATCAGCCCCAGCATTTT. Residues: CASSDRQLNQPQHF.

The rearrangement links TRBV7-2 to TRBJ2-3; D not resolved. Between the trimmed V and J ends, which lost 2 bases and 5 bases, there was a span of 14 bases. There are 15 residues in the CDR3. The germline V gene has CDR1 SGHTA and CDR2 FQGNSA. The CDR3 spells CASSLHFSSRDTQYF. The CDR3 DNA reads as TGTGCCAGCAGCTTACACTTTAGTAGCCGAGATACGCAGTATTTT.

The V gene is TRBV27, the J gene TRBJ1-6; D is perhaps TRBD1 (6 bases). CDR3 length: 15 residues. Germline CDR1 reads MNHEY; CDR2 reads SMNVEV (reference sequence). V shed 5 bases and J shed 6 bases, with 14 bases lying between them. The CDR3 loop is CASSIPGVPNSPLHF. For the CDR3, the DNA is TGTGCCAGCAGTATCCCAGGGGTTCCTAATTCACCCCTCCACTTT.

The V gene is TRBV19, the J gene TRBJ2-1; the match to TRBD2 covers 8 bases. CDR3 length: 15 amino acids. J gave up 4 bases and V 7 bases, and 9 bases lay outside the gene matches. Germline V CDR1 and CDR2: LNHDA, SQIVND (reference sequence). CDR3 in amino acids: CASIRTSGRYNEQFF. DNA of the CDR3: TGTGCCAGTATAAGAACGAGCGGGAGATACAATGAGCAGTTCTTC.

The chain is built from TRBV6-5 and TRBJ1-1; D is unresolved. Trimming pared 0 bases from V and 0 bases from J, leaving 8 bases between. CDR3 size: 15 residues. Looked up from germline, CDR1 is MNHEY and CDR2 is SVGAGI. Written as DNA, the CDR3 is TGTGCCAGCAGTTACTCTCACACCATGAACACTGAAGCTTTCTTT. Residues: CASSYSHTMNTEAFF.

The chain combines TRBV27 with TRBJ2-1; 10 bases fit TRBD2. The germline CDR1 and CDR2 sequences are MNHEY and SMNVEV (reference sequence). The CDR3 length is 14 residues. Trimming removed 3 bases from V and 10 bases from J; junction bases left unmatched: 6. In nucleotides, the CDR3 is TGTGCCAGCAGTTTCCAGCGGGGGGGCCTGGAGCAGTTCTTC. Translation: CASSFQRGGLEQFF.

Only a few counts were recorded for this clone. The rearrangement joins TRBV7-8 to TRBJ1-2; TRBD1 is a possible D gene (5 bases). CDR1 is SGHVS, CDR2 FQNEAQ, per germline. V shed 1 base and J shed 10 bases, with 7 bases lying between them. The CDR3 is 11 residues long. This CDR3 is CASSLEGVYTF. The CDR3 DNA reads TGTGCCAGCAGCTTAGAAGGGGTCTACACCTTC.

V is TRBV7-9 and J is TRBJ1-6; 8 nucleotides match TRBD1. Germline V gene lookup returns CDR1 SEHNR and CDR2 FQNEAQ (reference sequence). The CDR3 has 18 residues. After removal of 1 base from V and 0 bases from J, the junction contained 5 bases not matched to a gene. The CDR3, as DNA: TGTGCCAGCAGCTTAGTGGCAGGGGGCGCCTCCTATAATTCACCCCTCCACTTT. This sequence encodes CASSLVAGGASYNSPLHF.

The J gene is TRBJ2-7, the V gene TRBV5-1; possible D gene TRBD1, 5 bases. Germline assignment: CDR1 SGHRS and CDR2 YFSETQ. This CDR3 contains 15 residues. V gave up 0 bases and J gave up 6 bases, with 16 bases separating them. CDR3 in amino acids: CASSLAGLYLGEQYF. For the CDR3, the DNA is TGCGCCAGCAGCTTGGCAGGGCTTTACCTCGGCGAGCAGTACTTC.

The chain uses TRBV30 and TRBJ1-4; a weak D match, TRBD1 (5 bases). The CDR3 loop spans 13 amino acids. The V gene lost 6 bases and the J gene lost 0 bases, with 8 bases spanning the gap. CDR1 and CDR2 (germline): GTSNPN, SVGIG (reference sequence). The CDR3 here is CACKGATNEKLFF. The CDR3 DNA follows: TGTGCCTGCAAAGGGGCAACTAATGAAAAACTGTTTTTT.

The chain joins TRBV2 to TRBJ2-5, with D possibly TRBD1 on 5 matching bases. Trimming removed 6 bases from V and 5 bases from J, with 13 bases in between. Germline V gene data show CDR1 as SNHLY and CDR2 as FYNNEI. The CDR3 runs 13 residues. CDR3 coding DNA: TGTGCCAGCAGGGGTCCTGCAGGGGAGACCCAGTACTTC. This codes for CASRGPAGETQYF.

The V gene is TRBV7-2, the J gene TRBJ2-1; the match to TRBD2 covers 9 bases. Germline CDR1 and CDR2: SGHTA and FQGNSA. Trimming removed 5 bases from V and 8 bases from J; junction bases left unmatched: 10. CDR3 length: 15 amino acids. DNA for the CDR3: TGTGCCAGCAGCGTACAGCGGGGGGCGGTATATGAGCAGTTCTTC. Residues: CASSVQRGAVYEQFF.

There are a few counts of this clone. J is TRBJ1-5 and V is TRBV5-1; tentative D call: TRBD1 (5 bases). V dropped 0 bases and J dropped 9 bases, with 10 bases sitting between them. In germline, CDR1 is SGHRS, CDR2 YFSETQ. CDR3 length: 13 residues. In DNA form, the CDR3 reads TGCGCCAGCAGCTTGGAAGGGGATCGGCCCCAGCATTTT. Protein product: CASSLEGDRPQHF.

V gene TRBV7-2 combines with J gene TRBJ2-3; 7 positions agree with TRBD1. The CDR3 is 13 residues long. The germline gives CDR1 SGHTA, CDR2 FQGNSA. The trim removed 4 bases at V and 3 bases at J, leaving 1 base unmatched. CDR3 nucleotides: TGTGCCAGCAGCTCAGGGGGTACAGATACGCAGTATTTT. Translated, it gives CASSSGGTDTQYF.

V usage is TRBV7-3 and J usage is TRBJ2-3; D is undetermined. Germline assignment: CDR1 SGHTA and CDR2 FQGTGA. CDR3 size: 13 residues. Trimming shortened V by 2 bases and J by 6 bases, and 9 bases separated the two germline ends. CDR3 bases: TGTGCCAGCAGCTTAGTGGAGTGGGATACGCAGTATTTT. Amino acids: CASSLVEWDTQYF.

V gene TRBV19 combines with J gene TRBJ1-2; D not resolved. The CDR3 is 13 amino acids. Trimming pared 3 bases from V and 5 bases from J, leaving 10 bases between. Germline CDR1 LNHDA, CDR2 SQIVND (reference sequence). CDR3 sequence reads: CASSIWPPYGYTF. The CDR3 region has the DNA TGTGCCAGTAGTATTTGGCCCCCTTATGGCTACACCTTC.

This clone has a single count. The chain links TRBV2 to TRBJ2-7, with a possible D match to TRBD1 (7 bases). From germline, CDR1 is SNHLY and CDR2 FYNNEI. Trimming pared 5 bases from V and 2 bases from J, leaving 19 bases between. The CDR3 totals 16 residues. CDR3 region: CASSLGLGQPAYEQYF. The CDR3 DNA reads as TGTGCCAGCAGTCTGGGACTGGGACAGCCCGCCTACGAGCAGTACTTC.